These 26 T cell receptor beta chains share one sample of origin, sequenced in a study of T cell changes during pregnancy in multiple sclerosis. The data were produced by immunoSEQ multiplex PCR, yet TCRdb's version contains in-frame clones alone and is incomplete. Here the sample spans 65,000 to 90,000 clones, about nine tenths being singletons. The material sequenced was peripheral blood, taken in the first trimester of pregnancy. The receptors here all came from a female donor with multiple sclerosis, enrolled in a pregnancy study.

This chain joins TRBV5-1 and TRBJ2-1; 9 bases are a match to TRBD2. V was clipped by 4 bases and J by 8 bases; unmatched bases: 4. The CDR3 is made up of 13 amino acids. Germline V lookup: CDR1 SGHRS, CDR2 YFSETQ. The DNA for the CDR3 is TGCGCCAGCAGCAATAGCGGGAGCGATGAGCAGTTCTTC. Amino acids: CASSNSGSDEQFF.

The chain employs TRBV6-6 and TRBJ2-5, with D perhaps TRBD1 (6 bases). This CDR3 region has 16 residues. The germline V gene encodes CDR1 MNHNY and CDR2 SVGAGI (reference sequence). With 6 bases removed from V and 5 bases from J, the gap between germline ends came to 22 bases. In nucleotides, the CDR3 is TGTGCCAGCAGCCAACGGCGAGGGGGTGGGTGGGAGACCCAGTACTTC. Its protein product is CASSQRRGGGWETQYF.

The V gene is TRBV20-1, the J gene TRBJ2-2; D may be TRBD1 (5 bases). Germline CDR1 is DFQATT and CDR2 is SNEGSKA (reference sequence). The ends were cut back, 6 bases at V and 8 bases at J, with 10 bases in the middle. This CDR3 spans 11 amino acids. The CDR3 DNA reads TGCAGTGCGTCCCCAGGGGGGGAGCTGTTTTTT. The encoded protein is CSASPGGELFF.

The V call is TRBV15, the J call TRBJ2-2; D might be TRBD1 (5 bases). CDR1 LNHNV and CDR2 YYDKDF come from the germline V gene (reference sequence). The V end was cut by 5 bases, the J end by 5 bases, with 12 bases between. CDR3 length: 14 amino acids. The CDR3 region is CATSGVGVTGELFF. DNA for the CDR3: TGTGCCACCAGCGGAGTAGGGGTTACCGGGGAGCTGTTTTTT.

The V and J genes are TRBV4-1 and TRBJ2-5; D unresolved. CDR1 and CDR2 (germline): MGHRA, YSYEKL. Between the trimmed V and J ends, which lost 0 bases and 2 bases, there was a span of 13 bases. The CDR3 spans 16 residues. DNA of the CDR3: TGCGCCAGCAGCCAAGAGTTAGGAGCCATACAAGAGACCCAGTACTTC. Translating gives CASSQELGAIQETQYF.

This clone was picked up one time. V and J are TRBV2 and TRBJ2-1; 11 bases fit TRBD1. CDR3 length: 13 residues. Germline CDR1 and CDR2: SNHLY and FYNNEI. Trimming cost V 5 bases and J 10 bases; bases outside gene matches: 4. Written as DNA, the CDR3 is TGTGCCAGCAGTTGGGACAGGGGGGGCGAGCAGTTCTTC. Translated: CASSWDRGGEQFF.

The J gene is TRBJ1-5, the V gene TRBV5-5; tentative D call: TRBD1 (5 bases). This CDR3 contains 15 residues. Germline V gives CDR1 SGHKS, CDR2 YYEKEE (reference sequence). V lost 4 bases, J lost 5 bases, and 16 bases lay in between. CDR3 in amino acids: CASSQGLTRYQPQHF. DNA of the CDR3: TGTGCCAGCAGCCAGGGCCTAACACGTTATCAGCCCCAGCATTTT. Based on the CDR3 plus reference TRBV5-5 and TRBJ1-5, the full variable domain is DAGVTQSPTHLIKTRGQQVTLRCSPISGHKSVSWYQQVLGQGPQFIFQYYEKEERGRGNFPDRFSARQFPNYSSELNVNALLLGDSALYLCASSQGLTRYQPQHFGDGTRLSIL.

This chain joins TRBV5-1 and TRBJ2-7; the D is unclear. Trimming stripped 3 bases from V and 6 bases from J, with 10 bases between. CDR1 and CDR2 (germline): SGHRS, YFSETQ. The CDR3 has 12 amino acids. CDR3 sequence reads: CASSSTKSEQYF. The CDR3 nucleotides are TGCGCCAGCAGCTCGACAAAAAGCGAGCAGTACTTC. Supplemented by reference TRBV5-1 and TRBJ2-7, the full variable domain reads KAGVTQTPRYLIKTRGQQVTLSCSPISGHRSVSWYQQTPGQGLQFLFEYFSETQRNKGNFPGRFSGRQFSNSRSEMNVSTLELGDSALYLCASSSTKSEQYFGPGTRLTVT.

The rearrangement joins TRBV27 to TRBJ2-2; 12 nucleotides match TRBD2. Trimming at V came to 6 bases and at J to 0 bases, leaving 11 bases not matched to a gene. Germline loops: CDR1 MNHEY, CDR2 SMNVEV (reference sequence). The CDR3 has 19 residues. The CDR3 region has the DNA TGTGCCAGCAGAACACCACTAGCGGGGGGCTATGCGAACACCGGGGAGCTGTTTTTT. Translation gives CASRTPLAGGYANTGELFF.

This clone has just a few counts. The V gene is TRBV7-3, the J gene TRBJ1-1; D is unclear. Germline values: CDR1 SGHTA, CDR2 FQGTGA. V was shortened by 4 bases and J by 0 bases, with 6 bases between the two germline ends. The CDR3 consists of 13 residues. The CDR3 region is CASSSHMNTEAFF. CDR3 DNA: TGTGCCAGCAGCTCCCACATGAACACTGAAGCTTTCTTT.

This clone was seen a few times. The rearrangement joins TRBV7-9 to TRBJ1-1; D ambiguous. Germline loops: CDR1 SEHNR, CDR2 FQNEAQ (reference sequence). V lost 5 bases and J 3 bases, leaving 10 bases between the germline ends. The CDR3 is 13 amino acids. CDR3 bases: TGTGCCAGCAGCATCCGAGCCGACACTGAAGCTTTCTTT. It specifies CASSIRADTEAFF.

This chain joins TRBV27 and TRBJ2-7, with D perhaps matching TRBD2 (5 bases). V lost 6 bases and J lost 2, with 23 bases in between. From germline, CDR1 is MNHEY and CDR2 SMNVEV (reference sequence). The CDR3 length is 17 residues. DNA for the CDR3: TGTGCCAGCAGCCACTCCCTAGGTGGCGGGTTAGCCTACGAGCAGTACTTC. Amino acid sequence: CASSHSLGGGLAYEQYF.

This clone was picked up a small number of times. This chain links TRBV19 with TRBJ2-7; D call uncertain. Germline V gene data show CDR1 as LNHDA and CDR2 as SQIVND (reference sequence). The ends were cut back, 6 bases at V and 0 bases at J, with 9 bases in the middle. There are 13 residues in the CDR3. CDR3 sequence: CASSSVLSYEQYF. Written as DNA, the CDR3 is TGTGCCAGTAGCAGCGTTCTCTCCTACGAGCAGTACTTC.

The chain combines TRBV30 with TRBJ2-5; 12 bases align to TRBD2. CDR3 length equals 15 residues. CDR1 and CDR2 from the germline V gene are GTSNPN and SVGIG (reference sequence). The CDR3 nucleotides are TGTGCATTTGGACTAGCGGGACCTCCCCGAGAGACCCAGTACTTC. Translated, it gives CAFGLAGPPRETQYF. Variable domain in full (rest from reference TRBV30 and TRBJ2-5): SQTIHQWPATLVQPVGSPLSLECTVEGTSNPNLYWYRQAAGRGLQLLFYSVGIGQISSEVPQNLSASRPQDRQFILSSKKLLLSDSGFYLCAFGLAGPPRETQYFGPGTRLLVL.

This chain links TRBV2 with TRBJ1-6, with D unclear. The CDR3 is 14 residues long. The germline V and J ends were trimmed by 3 bases and 8 bases, with 11 bases remaining between them. CDR1 and CDR2 (germline): SNHLY, FYNNEI. In nucleotides, the CDR3 is TGTGCCAGCAGTGAGTTCACTCTAGATTCACCCCTCCACTTT. Translating it yields CASSEFTLDSPLHF. Filled out from reference TRBV2 and TRBJ1-6, the complete variable domain reads EPEVTQTPSHQVTQMGQEVILRCVPISNHLYFYWYRQILGQKVEFLVSFYNNEISEKSEIFDDQFSVERPDGSNFTLKIRSTKLEDSAMYFCASSEFTLDSPLHFGNGTRLTVT.

The chain has TRBV5-1 and TRBJ1-1; D ambiguous. This CDR3 comprises 14 residues. The germline V gene encodes CDR1 SGHRS and CDR2 YFSETQ. V was pared by 2 bases and J by 4 bases, with 12 bases between. CDR3 coding DNA: TGCGCCAGCAGCTTACGGGGTTGGGGCACTGAAGCTTTCTTT. Its protein is CASSLRGWGTEAFF.

This clone was detected only once. This rearrangement joins TRBV6-1 to TRBJ2-3, with 8 positions matching TRBD1. This CDR3 region has 15 residues. The germline gives CDR1 MNHNS, CDR2 SASEGT. V lost 2 bases and J lost 1; bases outside the gene matches: 2. The chain's CDR3 is CASSERQGRTDTQYF. CDR3 nucleotides: TGTGCCAGCAGTGAACGACAGGGGCGCACAGATACGCAGTATTTT.

This clone was observed a few times. The J gene is TRBJ2-2, the V gene TRBV29-1; D possibly corresponds to TRBD2 (6 bases). Trimming removed 7 bases from V and 6 bases from J, with 12 bases in between. This CDR3 contains 12 residues. CDR1 SQVTM and CDR2 ANQGSEA come from the germline V gene. The CDR3 nucleotides read TGCAGCGCCGGGAGTGGCTCCGGGGAGCTGTTTTTT. This encodes CSAGSGSGELFF.

The table lists this clone with a few counts. V usage is TRBV4-1 and J usage is TRBJ1-6; 11 bases align to TRBD1. This CDR3 spans 14 amino acids. In germline, CDR1 is MGHRA, CDR2 YSYEKL. Trimming removed 5 bases from V and 10 bases from J; junction bases left unmatched: 4. The CDR3 sequence is CASSVGTGGSPLHF. The DNA of the CDR3 is TGCGCCAGCAGCGTCGGGACAGGGGGATCACCCCTCCACTTT.

The chain is built from TRBV20-1 and TRBJ2-7; D gene unclear. Germline loops: CDR1 DFQATT, CDR2 SNEGSKA (reference sequence). CDR3 length: 10 amino acids. V was cut by 4 bases and J by 6 bases, with 7 bases left in between. CDR3 amino acids: CSATGSEQYF. For the CDR3, the DNA is TGCAGTGCTACGGGTAGCGAGCAGTACTTC.

In this sample, this clone turned up once. The CDR3 DNA reads TGTGCCAGCAGCTTAGTTCGGGGGGCAGATGAAAAACTGTTTTTT. Its translation: CASSLVRGADEKLFF. The genes are TRBV7-6 and TRBJ1-4, with D tentatively TRBD1 (6 bases). Per the germline V gene, CDR1 is SGHVS and CDR2 is FNYEAQ. With 1 base removed from V and 6 bases from J, the gap between germline ends came to 12 bases. CDR3 length equals 15 residues.

The genes are TRBV27 and TRBJ1-2; tentative D call: TRBD1 (6 bases). The CDR3 is 17 residues long. The germline V and J ends were trimmed by 8 bases and 3 bases, with 25 bases remaining between them. The germline V gene encodes CDR1 MNHEY and CDR2 SMNVEV (reference sequence). This CDR3 is CASRTTGLQNLHYGYTF. CDR3 bases: TGTGCCAGCCGTACTACAGGGCTCCAGAACCTTCACTATGGCTACACCTTC.

The genes are TRBV14 and TRBJ2-4; TRBD1 aligns across 7 bases. Germline V CDR1 and CDR2: SGHDN, FVKESK. The V segment lost 3 bases and the J segment 3 bases; nucleotides outside the gene matches: 5. This CDR3 contains 15 residues. The DNA of the CDR3 is TGTGCCAGCAGCCAGTACCGGGACAGCAAAAACATTCAGTACTTC. It encodes CASSQYRDSKNIQYF. The full variable domain, completed using reference TRBV14 and TRBJ2-4, is EAGVTQFPSHSVIEKGQTVTLRCDPISGHDNLYWYRRVMGKEIKFLLHFVKESKQDESGMPNNRFLAERTGGTYSTLKVQPAELEDSGVYFCASSQYRDSKNIQYFGAGTRLSVL.

As for this clone: In this CDR3 the conserved last residue, phenylalanine or tryptophan, is missing, so a read error is likely. The chain employs TRBV29-1 and TRBJ2-7; 9 bases are a match to TRBD1. This CDR3 comprises 13 residues. Germline loops: CDR1 SQVTM, CDR2 ANQGSEA. V shed 4 bases and J 5 bases; nucleotides not matched to a gene: 6. CDR3 amino acids: CSVVDRGENEQYS. The CDR3 DNA sequence: TGCAGCGTTGTGGACAGGGGAGAGAACGAGCAGTACTCC.

The V gene is TRBV27, the J gene TRBJ1-1; no clear D. This CDR3 region has 13 residues. Germline CDR1 and CDR2: MNHEY and SMNVEV (reference sequence). V was shortened by 2 bases and J by 1 base, with 5 bases between the two germline ends. This CDR3 reads CASSLEGNTEAFF. CDR3 nucleotides: TGTGCCAGCAGTTTAGAGGGGAACACTGAAGCTTTCTTT.

In DNA, the CDR3 is TGTGCCAGCTCAACTAGTCATGAGCAGTTCTTC. Translating gives CASSTSHEQFF. The rearrangement links TRBV18 to TRBJ2-1; TRBD2 might be the D (5 bases). Germline-derived CDR1 and CDR2 are KGHSH and LQKENI. This CDR3 is 11 amino acids long. V was trimmed by 5 bases and J by 8 bases, leaving 7 bases between them.